The 4 T cell receptor beta chains listed next were all sequenced from one sample in a study of blood T cell repertoires in COVID-19. TCRdb's table, derived via immunoSEQ multiplex PCR, lists solely in-frame clones and lacks some. The sample contains around 140,000 clones, 80% to 90% of which appear only once. The sequenced material came from peripheral blood. These receptors were obtained from a woman aged 45-59 years with active or convalescent COVID-19.

The chain combines TRBV27 with TRBJ1-1; maybe TRBD1 (6 bases). CDR1 MNHEY and CDR2 SMNVEV come from the germline V gene (reference sequence). V was clipped by 3 bases and J by 5 bases, with 13 bases between them. This CDR3 comprises 14 residues. The CDR3 coding sequence is TGTGCCAGCAGTTTTCAGGGGCAGGGGACTGAAGCTTTCTTT. This translates into CASSFQGQGTEAFF.

The V and J genes are TRBV18 and TRBJ1-4; the D gene is possibly TRBD1 (5 bases). With 6 bases removed from V and 4 bases from J, the gap between germline ends came to 15 bases. Germline V gene data show CDR1 as KGHSH and CDR2 as LQKENI. The CDR3 covers 15 residues. In nucleotides, the CDR3 is TGTGCCAGCTCGCCAGACAGAAACAATAATGAAAAACTGTTTTTT. Translating gives CASSPDRNNNEKLFF. Filled out from reference TRBV18 and TRBJ1-4, the complete variable domain reads NAGVMQNPRHLVRRRGQEARLRCSPMKGHSHVYWYRQLPEEGLKFMVYLQKENIIDESGMPKERFSAEFPKEGPSILRIQQVVRGDSAAYFCASSPDRNNNEKLFFGSGTQLSVL.

V gene TRBV27 combines with J gene TRBJ2-7, with 7 bases matching TRBD1. This CDR3 is built from 15 residues. Trimming cost V 2 bases and J 4 bases; bases outside gene matches: 8. The germline gives CDR1 MNHEY, CDR2 SMNVEV (reference sequence). Here the CDR3 reads CASSLEGQGVYEQYF. The CDR3, as DNA: TGTGCCAGCAGTTTAGAAGGTCAGGGGGTTTACGAGCAGTACTTC.

The chain is built from TRBV19 and TRBJ1-6; 8 bases fit TRBD1. This CDR3 has 14 residues. The germline gives CDR1 LNHDA, CDR2 SQIVND (reference sequence). The trim removed 5 bases at V and 9 bases at J, leaving 6 bases unmatched. CDR3 in amino acids: CASSRGTGLSPLHF. Written as DNA, the CDR3 is TGTGCCAGTAGTCGCGGGACAGGCCTTTCACCCCTCCACTTT.